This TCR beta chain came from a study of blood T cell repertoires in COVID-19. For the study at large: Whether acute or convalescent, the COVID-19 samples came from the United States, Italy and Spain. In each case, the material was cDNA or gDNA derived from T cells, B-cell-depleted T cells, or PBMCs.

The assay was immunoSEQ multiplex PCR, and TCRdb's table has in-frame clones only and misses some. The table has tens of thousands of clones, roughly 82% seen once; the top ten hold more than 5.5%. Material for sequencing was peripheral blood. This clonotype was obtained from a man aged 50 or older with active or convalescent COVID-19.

The CDR3 reads CASSLAGGDGYTF. The CDR3 DNA is TGTGCCAGCAGCTTGGCAGGGGGCGATGGCTACACCTTC. The chain employs TRBV13 and TRBJ1-2; 8 bases are shared with TRBD1. In germline, CDR1 is PRHDT, CDR2 FYEKMQ (reference sequence). There are 13 residues in the CDR3. V lost 3 bases to trimming and J lost 6 bases; unmatched junction nucleotides: 3.